The following is a T cell receptor beta chain sequence with its context. Its antigen is unknown. The germline CDR1 and CDR2 sequences are SGHNT and YYREEE (reference sequence). CDR3 length: 14 amino acids. V was cut by 4 bases and J by 4 bases, with 14 bases left in between. The data were taken from a study of beta chain features in type 1 diabetes. Study results and caveats: When VDJ junctions were examined, type 1 diabetes patients showed fewer insertions and more deletions. The naive, central memory and Treg TCRB repertoires of patients appeared to be more similar to one another than those of healthy donors. Whether HLA type influences TCRB rearrangement remained unresolved here. Researchers report that Type 1 diabetes patients had moderately but significantly shorter TCRB CDR3s across all four CD4+ subsets.

Of the isolated RNA, all was reverse transcribed, and so the sequenced material was expressed TCRB transcripts. TCRdb's copy holds only in-frame clones and misses some; the assay was immunoSEQ multiplex PCR. The sample carries around 690,000 clones, 9.5% to 15% recorded once. Central memory, naive, regulatory and stem cell-like memory CD4+ cells were sorted by CD45RO/CCR7/CD25/CD127/CD95/CD27. The sample taken for sequencing was naive CD4+ T cells from blood. This sequence joins TRBV5-4 and TRBJ1-2; D perhaps matches TRBD1 (6 bases). This clonotype originated in a man aged 25 to 40 with type 1 diabetes. CDR3: CASSLAGGSYGYTF. The CDR3 DNA is TGTGCCAGCAGCCTGGCGGGGGGCAGCTATGGCTACACCTTC. The whole variable domain, remainder taken from reference TRBV5-4 and TRBJ1-2, is ETGVTQSPTHLIKTRGQQVTLRCSSQSGHNTVSWYQQALGQGPQFIFQYYREEENGRGNFPPRFSGLQFPNYSSELNVNALELDDSALYLCASSLAGGSYGYTFGSGTRLTVV.